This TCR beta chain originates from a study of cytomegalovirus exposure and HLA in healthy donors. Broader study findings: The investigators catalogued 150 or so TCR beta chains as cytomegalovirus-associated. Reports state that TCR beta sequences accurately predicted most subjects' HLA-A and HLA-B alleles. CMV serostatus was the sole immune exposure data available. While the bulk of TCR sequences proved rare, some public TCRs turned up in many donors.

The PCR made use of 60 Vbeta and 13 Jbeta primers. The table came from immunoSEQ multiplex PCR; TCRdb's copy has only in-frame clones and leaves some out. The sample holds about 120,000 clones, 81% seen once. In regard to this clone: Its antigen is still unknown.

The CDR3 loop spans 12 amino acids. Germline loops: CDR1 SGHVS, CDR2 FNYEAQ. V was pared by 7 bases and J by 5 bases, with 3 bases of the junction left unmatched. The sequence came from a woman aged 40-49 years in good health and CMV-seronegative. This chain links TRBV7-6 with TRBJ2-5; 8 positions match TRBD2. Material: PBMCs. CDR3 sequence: CASNPGGETQYF. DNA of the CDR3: TGTGCCAGCAACCCGGGGGGGGAGACCCAGTACTTC.